Each of the 16 T cell receptor delta chains below was sequenced from the same sample in a study of human gamma delta and Vdelta1 T cells. These receptors are not linked to any known antigen. TCRdb re-identified clones in the PCR reads via CATT. Altogether thousands of delta-chain clones are present, almost 40% being singletons, with the ten largest covering 5.5% to 7%. Sequencing was done on a sample of Vdelta1 gamma-delta T cells from blood grown in culture (DOT cells). The receptors shown here come from a human donor in good health.

This clone counts as large. V is TRDV1 and J is TRDJ1; 9 nucleotides line up with TRDD3. The CDR3 contains 18 residues. Germline V gene sequence: CDR1 TSWWSYY, CDR2 QGS. Trimming took 2 bases from V and 3 from J; bases not matched to a gene: 13. CDR3 residues: CALGEYLRRGYVPDKLIF. The CDR3 DNA sequence: TGTGCTCTTGGGGAATATTTACGACGGGGATACGTCCCCGATAAACTCATCTTT.

The chain employs TRDV1 and TRDJ1; 10 bases map to TRDD3. CDR1 TSWWSYY and CDR2 QGS come from the germline V gene. CDR3 length: 21 residues. Trimming at V came to 1 base and at J to 0 bases, leaving 17 bases not matched to a gene. CDR3 sequence (DNA): TGTGCTCTTGGGGAACCCCTTTTGAACTCTGGGGGATATCTACACACCGATAAACTCATCTTT. This translates into CALGEPLLNSGGYLHTDKLIF.

Notes on this clone: This probably arose from a read error, given a far larger clone one base away. The sample has other DNA sequences that encode this CDR3 too. The V gene is TRDV1, the J gene TRDJ1, with 11 bases that match TRDD3. V shed 3 bases, J shed 3 bases, and the junction held 9 bases outside the gene matches. Germline CDR1 reads TSWWSYY; CDR2 reads QGS. The CDR3 is made up of 17 amino acids. In DNA, the CDR3 is TGTGCTCTTGGGGAGCTGGGGGATACACATGGGGCCGATAAACTCATCTTT. Its protein product is CALGELGDTHGADKLIF.

The J gene is TRDJ1, the V gene TRDV1; 10 bases match TRDD3. From germline, CDR1 is TSWWSYY and CDR2 QGS. The CDR3 consists of 20 residues. The V gene end was trimmed by 2 bases and the J gene end by 0 bases; junction bases not matched to a gene: 15. CDR3 sequence reads: CALGEVLGGYAIMYTDKLIF. The DNA for the CDR3 is TGTGCTCTTGGGGAAGTGTTGGGGGGATACGCCATAATGTACACCGATAAACTCATCTTT.

Sample share makes this clone medium-sized (0.01 to 0.1%). Other DNA sequences from this sample encode an identical CDR3 as well. This rearrangement joins TRDV1 to TRDJ1; 11 bases map to TRDD3. Germline CDR1 reads TSWWSYY; CDR2 reads QGS. The CDR3 sequence is 22 residues long. The ends lost 2 bases at V and 0 bases at J; junction bases unmatched: 20. CDR3 loop: CALGEVRPFVLGDRGYTDKLIF. The DNA for the CDR3 is TGTGCTCTTGGGGAAGTCCGTCCCTTTGTACTGGGGGATAGGGGATACACCGATAAACTCATCTTT.

The chain uses TRDV1 and TRDJ1, with a possible D match to TRDD3 (5 bases). The CDR3 length is 20 residues. Germline V lookup: CDR1 TSWWSYY, CDR2 QGS. V was shortened by 1 base and J by 0 bases, with 24 bases between the two germline ends. Here the CDR3 reads CALGEPREVPWVGYTDKLIF. The CDR3 DNA reads TGTGCTCTTGGGGAACCCCGTGAGGTCCCCTGGGTAGGGTACACCGATAAACTCATCTTT.

This chain connects TRDV1 to TRDJ1; possible D gene TRDD2, 7 bases. The CDR3 is made up of 21 amino acids. The V end lost 2 bases, the J end lost 5 bases, and 33 bases lay between the germline ends. Germline V lookup: CDR1 TSWWSYY, CDR2 QGS. As DNA, the CDR3 is TGTGCTCTTGGGGAAGACGTCCCTTCCTTCTGGGGAGAACAAAGCGCTGATAAACTCATCTTT. This codes for CALGEDVPSFWGEQSADKLIF.

This clone was counted once. This chain uses TRDV1 with TRDJ1, with 9 bases aligning to TRDD3. The CDR3 totals 20 residues. Looked up from germline, CDR1 is TSWWSYY and CDR2 is QGS. After removal of 0 bases from V and 0 bases from J, the junction contained 14 bases not matched to a gene. Here the CDR3 reads CALGELGNKLGDSYTDKLIF. CDR3 sequence (DNA): TGTGCTCTTGGGGAACTAGGAAATAAGCTGGGGGATTCGTACACCGATAAACTCATCTTT.

In this sample, this clone turned up once. This sequence joins TRDV1 and TRDJ1; 10 bases agree with TRDD3. Germline CDR1 and CDR2: TSWWSYY and QGS. Trimming removed 9 bases from V and 0 bases from J; junction bases left unmatched: 10. This CDR3 is 16 amino acids long. CDR3 bases: TGTGCTCTCTCGAACTGGGGGATGGCGTACACCGATAAACTCATCTTT. Translation gives CALSNWGMAYTDKLIF.

This clone has a handful of counts. V gene TRDV1 combines with J gene TRDJ1; 13 bases match TRDD3. Germline CDR1 reads TSWWSYY; CDR2 reads QGS. The J segment lost 11 bases and the V segment lost 3 bases, leaving 27 bases of the junction unmatched. The CDR3 loop spans 21 amino acids. CDR3 amino acids: CALGDPGPVLGDTRMGQGLIF. The CDR3 DNA follows: TGTGCTCTTGGGGACCCCGGTCCCGTACTGGGGGATACGCGAATGGGGCAGGGTCTCATCTTT.

J is TRDJ1 and V is TRDV1; a weak D match, TRDD2 (5 bases). This CDR3 contains 18 residues. Germline loops: CDR1 TSWWSYY, CDR2 QGS. The V end was cut by 4 bases, the J end by 3 bases, with 24 bases between. The CDR3 DNA reads as TGTGCTCTTGGGGCATCACGCCCCCCGGGCCTTCTGCCCGATAAACTCATCTTT. Its protein is CALGASRPPGLLPDKLIF.

To note about this clone: Other DNA sequences of this sample code for an identical CDR3. J is TRDJ1 and V is TRDV1; no clear D. CDR3 length: 23 residues. Germline V gene lookup returns CDR1 TSWWSYY and CDR2 QGS. Trimming took off 3 bases at V and 0 bases at J, with 35 bases between the two ends. In DNA form, the CDR3 reads TGTGCTCTTGGGGAGTCCCCATCTAGCCTTGTCAGGGGCCGACACCCGTACACCGATAAACTCATCTTT. Translated, it gives CALGESPSSLVRGRHPYTDKLIF.

This clone was seen a handful of times. The chain has TRDV1 and TRDJ1; D is possibly TRDD2 or TRDD3 (7 bases each). From germline, CDR1 is TSWWSYY and CDR2 QGS. V was clipped by 2 bases and J by 4 bases, with 23 bases between them. The CDR3 is 18 residues long. The CDR3 DNA follows: TGTGCTCTTGGGGAAATTTCCTACTTGGGGGACCGGGGCGATAAACTCATCTTT. The encoded protein is CALGEISYLGDRGDKLIF.

The chain is built from TRDV1 and TRDJ1; 11 bases are a match to TRDD3. The CDR3 runs 18 residues. Losses at the gene ends were 5 bases for V and 5 bases for J; bases not matched to a gene: 16. The germline V gene has CDR1 TSWWSYY and CDR2 QGS. The CDR3 reads CALGIPQNWGIFGDKLIF. DNA for the CDR3: TGTGCTCTTGGGATCCCCCAGAACTGGGGGATATTTGGGGATAAACTCATCTTT.

This chain links TRDV1 with TRDJ1, with 11 bases that match TRDD3. Germline-derived CDR1 and CDR2 are TSWWSYY and QGS. The CDR3 has 22 amino acids. V dropped 4 bases and J dropped 10; count of bases not matched to a gene: 32. CDR3: CALGAHFTRTTPGLGDTGRLIF. The DNA for the CDR3 is TGTGCTCTTGGGGCCCATTTTACCCGGACCACCCCTGGCCTGGGGGATACCGGGAGACTCATCTTT.

This clone appeared a few times. The V gene is TRDV1, the J gene TRDJ4; D is undetermined. The V end lost 2 bases, the J end lost 5 bases, and 30 bases lay between the germline ends. Germline CDR1 is TSWWSYY and CDR2 is QGS. The CDR3 runs 19 residues. The CDR3 region is CALGEIGAHPHIVANPLIF. Here the CDR3 DNA reads TGTGCTCTTGGGGAAATAGGGGCGCACCCCCATATCGTGGCAAACCCCCTGATCTTT.